In this sample, the clone carrying this TCR beta chain turned up once. The V and J ends lost 4 bases and 5 bases respectively, with 5 bases between them. Germline V CDR1 and CDR2: LGHNT, FRNRAP. The CDR3 length is 11 residues. The sample belongs to a study of blood T cell repertoires in COVID-19. Original handling: Nucleated cell counts were estimated from reference gene primer amplification. TCRdb keeps only in-frame clones here, not all; method: immunoSEQ multiplex PCR. V and J calls and clone size follow that table, whereas D and trimming were derived from the DNA. The sample has over 150,000 clones; around 85% are singletons.

The receptor was isolated from a man aged 35 to 55 who had recovered from COVID-19. This sequence joins TRBV12-5 and TRBJ1-1; no firm D call. The specimen was PBMCs or T cells enriched from blood (not recorded which). The DNA for the CDR3 is TGTGCTAGTGGTTCGGGGACTGAAGCTTTCTTT. It encodes CASGSGTEAFF.